A single TCR beta chain is shown here with its context. The sample comes from a study of T cells in Graves' hyperthyroidism and ophthalmopathy. A patient was excluded if there was uncontrolled infection, other autoimmune disease, pregnancy or lactation. RNA transcripts gave rise to amplified TCR beta CDR3 regions. An initial round of RT-PCR targeting the TCR CDR3 relied on the HTBI primer set. TCRdb re-derived calls from the multiplex PCR reads in MiXCR, one entry per CDR3 protein. The table includes over 300,000 distinct CDR3 sequences, roughly 14% detected once. This TCR derives from a woman aged 60-75 years with Graves' hyperthyroidism. What was sequenced was blood.

The CDR3 DNA sequence: TGTGCCAGCAGCCTTTTCGGGGACAGGGAGCTGTTTTTT. Encoded protein: CASSLFGDRELFF. The V gene is TRBV11-3, the J gene TRBJ2-2; tentatively, D is TRBD1 (6 bases). The germline V gene has CDR1 SGHNT and CDR2 YENEEA. V was clipped by 5 bases and J by 9 bases, with 13 bases between them. This CDR3 is 13 amino acids long.